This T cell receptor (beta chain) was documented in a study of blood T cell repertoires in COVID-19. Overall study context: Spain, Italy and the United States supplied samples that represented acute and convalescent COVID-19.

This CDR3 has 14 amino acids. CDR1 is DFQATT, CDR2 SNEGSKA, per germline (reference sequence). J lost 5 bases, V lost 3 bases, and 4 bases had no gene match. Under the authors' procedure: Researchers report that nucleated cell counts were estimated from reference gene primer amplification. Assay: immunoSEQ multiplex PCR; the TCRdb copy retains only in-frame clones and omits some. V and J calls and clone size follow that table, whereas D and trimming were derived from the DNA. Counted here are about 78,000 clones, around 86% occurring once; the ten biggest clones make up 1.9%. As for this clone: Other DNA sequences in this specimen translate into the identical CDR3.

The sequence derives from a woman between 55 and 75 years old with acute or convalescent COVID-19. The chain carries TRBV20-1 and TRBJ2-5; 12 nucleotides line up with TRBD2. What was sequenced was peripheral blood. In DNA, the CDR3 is TGCAGTGCTAGTAGACTAGCGGGAGTGGAGACCCAGTACTTC. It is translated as CSASRLAGVETQYF.